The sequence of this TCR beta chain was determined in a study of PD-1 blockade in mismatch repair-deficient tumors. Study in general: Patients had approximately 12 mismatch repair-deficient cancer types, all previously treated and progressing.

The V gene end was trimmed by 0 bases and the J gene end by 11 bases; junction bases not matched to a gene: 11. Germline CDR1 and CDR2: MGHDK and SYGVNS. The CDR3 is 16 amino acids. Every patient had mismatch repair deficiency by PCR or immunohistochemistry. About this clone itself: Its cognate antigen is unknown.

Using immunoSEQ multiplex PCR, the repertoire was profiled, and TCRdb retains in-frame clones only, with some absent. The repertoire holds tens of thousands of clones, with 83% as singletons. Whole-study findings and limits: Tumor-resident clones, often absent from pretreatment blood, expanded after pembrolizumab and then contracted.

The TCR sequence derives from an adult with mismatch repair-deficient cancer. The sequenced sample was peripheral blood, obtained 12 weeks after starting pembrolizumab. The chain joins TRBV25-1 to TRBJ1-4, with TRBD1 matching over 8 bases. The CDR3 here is CASSEYGPTGEGKLFF. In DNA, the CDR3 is TGTGCCAGCAGTGAATACGGGCCGACAGGGGAAGGGAAACTGTTTTTT.